Following are 9 T cell receptor beta chains from one sample sequenced in a study of shared clonotypes between healthy human individuals. Sequencing used immunoSEQ multiplex PCR; TCRdb keeps in-frame clones, though not all of them. The sample yields 550,000 to 600,000 clones, 95% to 98% seen once. Naive CD8 isolation took CD45RO-negative cells positively selected for CCR7 and excluded terminally differentiated effector memory CD45RA+ cells. The source material was naive CD8+ T cells sorted from blood. Source of these receptors: a man younger than 45 in good health.

This chain links TRBV5-6 with TRBJ2-3; D unresolved. V was shortened by 1 base and J by 5 bases, with 5 bases between the two germline ends. The germline gives CDR1 SGHDT, CDR2 YYEEEE. This CDR3 contains 12 residues. The CDR3 DNA reads TGTGCCAGCAGCTTGACGGAAGATACGCAGTATTTT. It specifies CASSLTEDTQYF. The variable domain in full, completed from reference TRBV5-6 and TRBJ2-3, reads DAGVTQSPTHLIKTRGQQVTLRCSPKSGHDTVSWYQQALGQGPQFIFQYYEEEERQRGNFPDRFSGHQFPNYSSELNVNALLLGDSALYLCASSLTEDTQYFGPGTRLTVL.

This chain links TRBV7-9 with TRBJ1-2, with no clear D. V shed 5 bases and J shed 4 bases, with 8 bases lying between them. The CDR3 sequence is 12 residues long. Germline V gene lookup returns CDR1 SEHNR and CDR2 FQNEAQ (reference sequence). As DNA, the CDR3 is TGTGCCAGCAGCCTTCAACCCTATGGCTACACCTTC. Amino acid sequence: CASSLQPYGYTF.

The chain employs TRBV11-2 and TRBJ2-1; 7 bases align to TRBD2. This CDR3 contains 16 residues. Germline V gene sequence: CDR1 SGHAT, CDR2 FQNNGV. The V and J ends lost 5 bases and 4 bases, in that order; junction bases with no gene match: 11. In DNA form, the CDR3 reads TGTGCCAGCAGCACGGGGGGAGAGGAACCTTACAATGAGCAGTTCTTC. This gives the protein CASSTGGEEPYNEQFF.

V usage is TRBV4-3 and J usage is TRBJ2-7, with 8 bases fitting TRBD2. The J segment lost 2 bases and the V segment lost 4 bases, leaving 7 bases of the junction unmatched. The CDR3 is 15 residues long. The V gene's germline CDR1 is LGHNA and CDR2 YSLEER. The CDR3 nucleotides are TGCGCCAGCAGCCGGGGGCGGGAGGTTACCTACGAGCAGTACTTC. Protein product: CASSRGREVTYEQYF.

This chain connects TRBV27 to TRBJ1-4, with D possibly matching TRBD1 (5 bases). The V end was cut by 6 bases, the J end by 8 bases, with 16 bases between. The germline gives CDR1 MNHEY, CDR2 SMNVEV (reference sequence). This CDR3 is built from 14 residues. DNA of the CDR3: TGTGCCAGCAGCCAGGGTGCCCACAGCGAAAAACTGTTTTTT. Translation: CASSQGAHSEKLFF.

The chain has TRBV9 and TRBJ2-7; D is perhaps TRBD2 (6 bases). CDR3 length: 13 residues. Germline V gene sequence: CDR1 SGDLS, CDR2 YYNGEE. Trimming took 5 bases from V and 0 from J, leaving 9 bases between them. The CDR3 spells CASSRLDSYEQYF. CDR3 bases: TGTGCCAGCAGTCGACTAGACTCCTACGAGCAGTACTTC.

The chain links TRBV11-2 to TRBJ1-2, with D maybe TRBD1 (5 bases). Per germline, CDR1 SGHAT and CDR2 FQNNGV. The CDR3 is 15 amino acids. Trimming stripped 2 bases from V and 4 bases from J, with 14 bases between. For the CDR3, the DNA is TGTGCCAGCAGCTTATTGCAAGGGGAAATCTATGGCTACACCTTC. Translated, it gives CASSLLQGEIYGYTF.

The rearrangement uses TRBV28 and TRBJ2-7; TRBD1 might be the D (5 bases). The V gene's germline CDR1 is MDHEN and CDR2 SYDVKM. CDR3 length: 15 amino acids. The germline V and J ends were trimmed by 2 bases and 2 bases, with 13 bases remaining between them. The CDR3 reads CASSLVFQGTYEQYF. CDR3 coding DNA: TGTGCCAGCAGTTTAGTCTTTCAGGGCACCTACGAGCAGTACTTC.

The chain uses TRBV25-1 and TRBJ2-2; 9 nucleotides agree with TRBD1. This CDR3 contains 16 residues. The V gene's germline CDR1 is MGHDK and CDR2 SYGVNS. V shed 3 bases, J shed 4 bases, and the junction held 6 bases outside the gene matches. CDR3: CASSEWTGAVTGELFF. The CDR3 DNA sequence: TGTGCCAGCAGTGAGTGGACAGGGGCAGTCACCGGGGAGCTGTTTTTT.